The rows below give T cell receptor beta chains drawn from one sample of a study of blood T cell repertoires in COVID-19. Here immunoSEQ multiplex PCR was the method, and the copy in TCRdb shows in-frame clones only, minus some. The sample lists about 350,000 clones; 91% were seen once. The specimen sequenced was peripheral blood. These receptors all stem from a woman between 18 and 29 years old who had recovered from COVID-19. Both conserved end residues are part of each CDR3. The D gene is left open where the match is weak. Some rows have no size entry. The others give once, few or many, or a class for an expanded clone.

>-|TRBD2|TRBV11-3|TRBJ2-3
TGTGCCAGCAGCCTGCAGTTAGCGGGAACCTCCCCAGATACGCAGTATTTT
CASSLQLAGTSPDTQYF
>-|TRBD2|TRBV20-1|TRBJ2-1
TGCAGTGCTAGAGTGCGGGAGACCCAGTTCTTC
CSARVRETQFF
>-|-|TRBV18|TRBJ2-5
TGTGCCAGCTCACGTAACCTAAGACAAGAGACCCAGTACTTC
CASSRNLRQETQYF
>-|TRBD2|TRBV30|TRBJ2-1
TGTGCCTGGAGGGGGGGGACTCTCTCCTACAATGAGCAGTTCTTC
CAWRGGTLSYNEQFF
>-|-|TRBV5-4|TRBJ1-4
TGTGCCAGCAGTAAACGTTCGCAGCCCATAAAGCGAGAAAAACTGTTTTTT
CASSKRSQPIKREKLFF
>-|-|TRBV9|TRBJ2-5
TGTGCCAGCAGCGTAGTAGGTAGTCCGGGGGAGACCCAGTACTTC
CASSVVGSPGETQYF
>-|TRBD2|TRBV9|TRBJ2-5
TGTGCCAGCAGCGTAGGCGGGGGTCAAGAGACCCAGTACTTC
CASSVGGGQETQYF
>-|-|TRBV7-9|TRBJ1-2
TGTGCCAGCAGCTCGTCAGTGGGGGGGCCTGACACCTTC
CASSSSVGGPDTF
>-|-|TRBV10-3|TRBJ1-5
TGTGCCATCAGTGAGTCGTTCTCCGGGTTCGGGGGCAATCAGCCCCAGCATTTT
CAISESFSGFGGNQPQHF
>-|-|TRBV11-3|TRBJ1-4
TGTGCCAGCAGCTCCCGGGGGGGTGACGAAAAACTGTTTTTT
CASSSRGGDEKLFF
>once|TRBD1|TRBV4-1|TRBJ1-2
TGCGCCAGCAGCCCGCTAGGGACAGGCGGAGGCTACACCTTC
CASSPLGTGGGYTF
>-|TRBD1|TRBV24-1|TRBJ1-2
TGTGCCACCAGTGATGAAAGGGACAGTATTAACTATGGCTACACCTTC
CATSDERDSINYGYTF
>-|-|TRBV7-9|TRBJ1-4
TGTGTCAGCAGCCGCAAGACGGACCGGGGTGAAAAACTGTTTTTT
CVSSRKTDRGEKLFF
>-|-|TRBV7-2|TRBJ1-5
TGTGCCAGCAGTCCCGCTAGGATTAGCAATCAGCCCCAGCATTTT
CASSPARISNQPQHF
>-|TRBD2|TRBV7-2|TRBJ2-5
TGTGCCAGCAGCCCTCGACTAGCGGGAGGACAACGGGCCCAGTACTTC
CASSPRLAGGQRAQYF
>-|-|TRBV7-2|TRBJ2-5
TGTGCCAGCAGCTTATTCCTGGGACATGAAAGAGAGACCCAGTACTTC
CASSLFLGHERETQYF
>-|-|TRBV7-9|TRBJ1-1
TGTGCCAGCAGCTTCTCGAAGTCCGCGTTGAACACTGAAGCTTTCTTT
CASSFSKSALNTEAFF
>-|-|TRBV7-2|TRBJ2-3
TGTGCCAGCAGCTTAGGGTTCGACAGGAGCACAGATACGCAGTATTTT
CASSLGFDRSTDTQYF
>few|TRBD2|TRBV30|TRBJ2-3
TGTGCCTTTTCTAGCGGGTTAAGGGCTGATACGCAGTATTTT
CAFSSGLRADTQYF
>-|-|TRBV4-3|TRBJ1-2
TGCGCCAGCAGCCGGGGGGGCGCCCCCTCCGGGGGCTACACCTTC
CASSRGGAPSGGYTF
>-|-|TRBV29-1|TRBJ1-1
TGCAGCGTTGATGGCAGGCGAAGAGCATTTACTGAAGCTTTCTTT
CSVDGRRRAFTEAFF
>-|TRBD2|TRBV20-1|TRBJ2-1
TGCAGTGCTAGTCGGACTAGCGGGAGTGGTGAGCAGTTCTTC
CSASRTSGSGEQFF
>-|TRBD1|TRBV11-2|TRBJ2-4
TGTGCCAGCAGCTCAAAACAGGGGGCTATTCAGTACTTC
CASSSKQGAIQYF
>few|-|TRBV11-2|TRBJ1-2
TGTGCCAGCAGCTTAGGGACAGTAAACTATGGCTACACCTTC
CASSLGTVNYGYTF
>-|TRBD2|TRBV12-5|TRBJ2-3
TGTGCTAGTGAACGACTAGCGGGAGAGTGGGCTGGGTCAGATACGCAGTATTTT
CASERLAGEWAGSDTQYF
>-|-|TRBV19|TRBJ2-3
TGTGCCAGTAGTCCGTTAGGGGAATACATCACAGATACGCAGTATTTT
CASSPLGEYITDTQYF
>-|TRBD2|TRBV14|TRBJ2-3
TGTGCCAGCAGCCGCCGACTAGCGGGAGTTGGGGGGGCCACAGATACGCAGTATTTT
CASSRRLAGVGGATDTQYF
>-|TRBD2|TRBV11-3|TRBJ2-1
TGTGCCAGCAGCCTTAGCGGGAGATGGTACAATGAGCAGTTCTTC
CASSLSGRWYNEQFF
>-|TRBD2|TRBV10-3|TRBJ2-1
TGTGCCATCAGTTCGAGCGGGAGGGTTGACTCCTACAATGAGCAGTTCTTC
CAISSSGRVDSYNEQFF
>-|TRBD1|TRBV11-2|TRBJ1-2
TGTGCCAGCAGCCAGAGACAGGGGGCTCCTGGCTACACCTTC
CASSQRQGAPGYTF
>-|TRBD1|TRBV25-1|TRBJ2-4
TGTGCCAGCAGTGATACAGGGGGTATGAACATTCAGTACTTC
CASSDTGGMNIQYF
>-|-|TRBV3-1/TRBV3-2|TRBJ1-5
TGTGCCAGCAGCCAAGGCTTGCCGGGGAGGGGACAGCCCCAGCATTTT
CASSQGLPGRGQPQHF
>-|-|TRBV3-1/TRBV3-2|TRBJ2-5
TGTGCCAGCAAAGCAGAGACCCAGTACTTC
CASKAETQYF
>-|TRBD1|TRBV25-1|TRBJ1-2
TGTGCCAGCAGTGCCGACCGGGGACAGGGTTTCGGCTACACCTTC
CASSADRGQGFGYTF
>-|-|TRBV9|TRBJ1-1
TGTGCCAGCAGCGTAGGGGCCAACACTGAAGCTTTCTTT
CASSVGANTEAFF
>-|TRBD2|TRBV2|TRBJ2-3
TGTGCCAGCACAGAAGGGGCGGGAGTGCCCACAGATACGCAGTATTTT
CASTEGAGVPTDTQYF
>-|-|TRBV2|TRBJ2-1
TGTGCCAGCACCCTAACGGGGTTAAATGAGCAGTTCTTC
CASTLTGLNEQFF
>-|TRBD1|TRBV24-1|TRBJ1-1
TGTGCCACCAGTGACTCCGGGACAGGGGGGCTCTTGGGCCACACTGAAGCTTTCTTT
CATSDSGTGGLLGHTEAFF
>-|TRBD1|TRBV5-6|TRBJ1-2
TGTGCCAGCAGGGTGGGACAGACTCTTTATGGCTACACCTTC
CASRVGQTLYGYTF
>once|-|TRBV11-2|TRBJ2-3
TGTGCCAGCAGCATCGGACTTCTTACTAGCACAGATACGCAGTATTTT
CASSIGLLTSTDTQYF
>-|-|TRBV7-9|TRBJ2-2
TGTGCCAGCAGCCGAAGGTGGGAGGCGAACACCGGGGAGCTGTTTTTT
CASSRRWEANTGELFF
>-|-|TRBV27|TRBJ1-2
TGTGCCAGCAGTTCGAGCAGCTTAGTCTCAGGTGGCTACACCTTC
CASSSSSLVSGGYTF
>few|-|TRBV2|TRBJ1-4
TGTGCCAGCAGTGAAAGAGGGGGTTATGAAAAACTGTTTTTT
CASSERGGYEKLFF
>-|TRBD1|TRBV6-5|TRBJ1-2
TGTGCCAGCAGCCCCCAGGGACAGTATGGCTACACCTTC
CASSPQGQYGYTF
>-|TRBD2|TRBV3-1/TRBV3-2|TRBJ2-3
TGTGCCAGCAGCCGCCTCAGCTCGAGCGGGAGCTATACGCAGTATTTT
CASSRLSSSGSYTQYF
>-|-|TRBV28|TRBJ1-2
TGTGCCAGCAGTTTACAGGCTGGTGCCCTTGATGGCTACACCTTC
CASSLQAGALDGYTF
>-|TRBD1|TRBV4-2|TRBJ1-1
TGTGCCAGCAGCCAAGGGGACAGGGGGTTTAACACTGAAGCTTTCTTT
CASSQGDRGFNTEAFF
>-|TRBD2|TRBV3-1/TRBV3-2|TRBJ2-3
TGTGCCAGCGGCCGGGGGAGGGCCACAGATACGCAGTATTTT
CASGRGRATDTQYF
>-|-|TRBV27|TRBJ2-1
TGTGCCAGCAGTTTATATGGACAACCGAGCTCCTACAATGAGCAGTTCTTC
CASSLYGQPSSYNEQFF
>few|-|TRBV7-2|TRBJ1-1
TGTGCCAGCAGCCCTGGACAGCCTAGGGTAAACACTGAAGCTTTCTTT
CASSPGQPRVNTEAFF
>-|TRBD1|TRBV20-1|TRBJ1-6
TGCAGTGCTAGTAGTGGGGGCAGGGGGCAATCACCCCTCCACTTT
CSASSGGRGQSPLHF
>-|-|TRBV3-1/TRBV3-2|TRBJ1-4
TGTGCCAGCAGCCAAGTGACAACTGTGGAAAAACTGTTTTTT
CASSQVTTVEKLFF
>few|-|TRBV6-2/TRBV6-3|TRBJ1-5
TGTGCCAGCAGTTACTCGAGGGCAGCTTATAGCAATCAGCCCCAGCATTTT
CASSYSRAAYSNQPQHF
>-|TRBD1|TRBV28|TRBJ1-6
TGTGCCAGCAGTTTAGTCCTCAGGGGGCTTCATAATTCACCCCTCCACTTT
CASSLVLRGLHNSPLHF
>-|TRBD2|TRBV5-6|TRBJ2-1
TGTGCCAGCAGCTTGGGCGGGAGGGAAAATGAGCAGTTCTTC
CASSLGGRENEQFF
>-|TRBD2|TRBV5-5|TRBJ2-1
TGTGCCAGCAGCTCCCGGACTAGCGGACACAATGAGCAGTTCTTC
CASSSRTSGHNEQFF
>-|TRBD1|TRBV6-5|TRBJ1-1
TGTGCCAGCAGTTACCGGGACAGGGGGCAAGCTTTCTTT
CASSYRDRGQAFF
>-|TRBD2|TRBV13|TRBJ2-3
TGTGCCAGCAGCCTCCGACTAGCGGGAGCCCTAGATACGCAGTATTTT
CASSLRLAGALDTQYF
>-|TRBD1|TRBV30|TRBJ1-6
TGTGCCTGGAGTGTACCCGACAGGGGCACCCTTAATTCACCCCTCCACTTT
CAWSVPDRGTLNSPLHF
>-|-|TRBV4-3|TRBJ2-1
TGCGCCAGCAGCCCCGGGACTCCTCCCTACAATGAGCAGTTCTTC
CASSPGTPPYNEQFF